The clone carrying this T cell receptor beta chain has a count of ten or more. Its antigen is unknown. Researchers prepared the TCRbeta library using unique molecular identifiers, the study reports. TCRdb processed the PCR reads anew with MiXCR; each CDR3 protein has one entry. Here the sample spans about 16,000 distinct CDR3 sequences, around 8.3% being singletons. V was cut by 9 bases and J by 5 bases, with 19 bases left in between. The CDR3 covers 15 residues. The data stem from a study of T-cell reconstitution after alpha-beta-depleted transplantation in children. Study conclusions and caveats: Several hundred expanded graft clones reportedly were the source of alpha-beta T cells about two months after transplant. From newly produced T cells came most of the T-cell counts and diversity one year after transplant. High day-60 TCRbeta diversity in some patients came from surviving recipient T cells and thymic progenitors.

The input for sequencing was PBMCs, mostly from graft donor cells, taken 60 days after TCRalphabeta/CD19-depleted stem cell transplant. This TCR was sampled from a boy in the first two years of life who had a stem cell transplant for Wiskott-Aldrich syndrome, so the T cells may come from the graft donor. The V call is TRBV6-7, the J call TRBJ2-2, with D tentatively TRBD1 (5 bases). TRBV6-7 is given ORF status, its function remaining uncertain. CDR3 amino acids: CASPNDSNLTGELFF. CDR3 coding DNA: TGTGCCAGTCCGAACGACAGCAACTTAACCGGGGAGCTGTTTTTT.